The clone carrying this T cell receptor (beta chain) was found a few times. Data came from immunoSEQ multiplex PCR; TCRdb stores just in-frame clones and leaves some out. Of approximately 74,000 clones in the sample, 90% are singletons; the top ten hold 1.5% to 2%. These data originate in a study of OX40 agonist ivuxolimab in advanced cancers. Turning to the study itself: Dose-escalation patients suffered from hepatocellular carcinoma, melanoma, renal cell or head and neck cancer.

Germline lookup yields CDR1 SEHNR and CDR2 FQNEAQ (reference sequence). Deletions cut 5 bases from V and 0 bases from J, with 11 bases between. The CDR3 length is 15 residues. The receptor was derived from an adult with an advanced solid tumor such as melanoma, head and neck, liver or kidney cancer. The chain carries TRBV7-9 and TRBJ2-1, with a possible D match to TRBD1 (7 bases). Specimen: CD4+ or CD8+ T cells sorted from blood, collected in a trial of the OX40 agonist ivuxolimab. The CDR3 sequence: CASSAGQSSYNEQFF. The CDR3 DNA reads as TGTGCCAGCAGCGCGGGACAGAGCTCCTACAATGAGCAGTTCTTC.